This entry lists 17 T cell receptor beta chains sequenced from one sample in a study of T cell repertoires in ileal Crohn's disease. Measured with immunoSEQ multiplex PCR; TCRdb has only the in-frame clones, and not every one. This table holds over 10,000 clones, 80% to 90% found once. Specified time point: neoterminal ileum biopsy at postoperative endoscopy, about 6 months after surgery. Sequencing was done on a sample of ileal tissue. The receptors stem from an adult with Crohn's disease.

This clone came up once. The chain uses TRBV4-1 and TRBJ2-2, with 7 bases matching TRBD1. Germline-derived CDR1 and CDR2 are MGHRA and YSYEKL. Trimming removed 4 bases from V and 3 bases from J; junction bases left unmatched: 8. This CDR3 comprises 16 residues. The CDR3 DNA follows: TGCGCCAGCAGCCCCGACAGGGAAAGGGACACCGGGGAGCTGTTTTTT. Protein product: CASSPDRERDTGELFF.

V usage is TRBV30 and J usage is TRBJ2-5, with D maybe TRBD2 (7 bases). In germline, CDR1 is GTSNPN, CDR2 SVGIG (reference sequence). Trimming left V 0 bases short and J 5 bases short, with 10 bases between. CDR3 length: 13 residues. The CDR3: CAWSVAGAETQYF. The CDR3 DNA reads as TGTGCCTGGAGTGTGGCGGGGGCGGAGACCCAGTACTTC.

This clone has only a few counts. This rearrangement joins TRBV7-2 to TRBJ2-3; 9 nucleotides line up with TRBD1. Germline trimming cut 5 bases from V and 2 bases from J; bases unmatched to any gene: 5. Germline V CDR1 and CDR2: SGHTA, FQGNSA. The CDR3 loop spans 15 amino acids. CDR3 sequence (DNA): TGTGCCAGCAGCGAACAGGGGGCAACCACAGATACGCAGTATTTT. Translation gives CASSEQGATTDTQYF.

DNA of the CDR3: TGTGCCAGCAGCTACGGCGGGGAGCTGTTTTTT. It is translated as CASSYGGELFF. The V call is TRBV5-4, the J call TRBJ2-2; the D is unclear. CDR3 length: 11 amino acids. Trimming shortened V by 3 bases and J by 7 bases, and 4 bases separated the two germline ends. Germline V gene lookup returns CDR1 SGHNT and CDR2 YYREEE (reference sequence).

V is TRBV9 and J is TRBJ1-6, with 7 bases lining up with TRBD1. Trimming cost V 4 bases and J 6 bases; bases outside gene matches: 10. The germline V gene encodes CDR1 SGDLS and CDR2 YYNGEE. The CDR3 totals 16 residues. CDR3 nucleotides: TGTGCCAGCAGCTTTACCGGGACAGCCCTTAATTCACCCCTCCACTTT. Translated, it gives CASSFTGTALNSPLHF.

CDR3 DNA sequence: TGCAGCGTGGCAGGACTAGCTTCCGCAGATACGCAGTATTTT. It codes for CSVAGLASADTQYF. The chain uses TRBV29-1 and TRBJ2-3; 8 nucleotides align to TRBD2. The V gene end was trimmed by 6 bases and the J gene end by 4 bases; junction bases not matched to a gene: 9. CDR1 is SQVTM and CDR2 is ANQGSEA in the germline V gene. The CDR3 length is 14 residues.

The DNA of the CDR3 is TGTGCCAGCAGTGACTCGAAAGTAGCGGGGGGCTCCCCTAAGCAGTATTTT. Translation gives CASSDSKVAGGSPKQYF. The J gene is TRBJ2-3, the V gene TRBV6-4, with 10 bases fitting TRBD2. The CDR3 is made up of 17 amino acids. Germline V gene lookup returns CDR1 MRHNA and CDR2 SNTAGT. V trimming: 0 bases; J trimming: 11 bases; junction bases outside the gene matches: 14.

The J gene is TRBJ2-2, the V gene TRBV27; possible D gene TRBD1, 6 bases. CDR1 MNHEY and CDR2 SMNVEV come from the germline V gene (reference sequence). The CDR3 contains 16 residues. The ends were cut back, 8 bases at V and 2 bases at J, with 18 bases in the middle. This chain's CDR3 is CASSLRGGRNTGELFF. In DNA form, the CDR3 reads TGTGCCAGCTCTCTGAGAGGGGGTCGTAACACCGGGGAGCTGTTTTTT.

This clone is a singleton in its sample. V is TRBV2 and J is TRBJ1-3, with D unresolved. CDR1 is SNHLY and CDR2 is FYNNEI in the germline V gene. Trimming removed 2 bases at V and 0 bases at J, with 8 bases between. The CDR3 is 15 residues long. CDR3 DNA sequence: TGTGCCAGCAGTGAACTAAGGAGCTCTGGAAACACCATATATTTT. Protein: CASSELRSSGNTIYF.

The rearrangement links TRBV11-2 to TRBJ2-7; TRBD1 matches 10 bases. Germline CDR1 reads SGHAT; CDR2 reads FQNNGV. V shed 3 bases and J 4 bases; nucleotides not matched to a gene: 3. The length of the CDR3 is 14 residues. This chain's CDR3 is CASSLGTGEYEQYF. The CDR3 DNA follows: TGTGCCAGCAGCTTGGGGACAGGGGAGTACGAGCAGTACTTC. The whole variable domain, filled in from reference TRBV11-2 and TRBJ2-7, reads EAGVAQSPRYKIIEKRQSVAFWCNPISGHATLYWYQQILGQGPKLLIQFQNNGVVDDSQLPKDRFSAERLKGVDSTLKIQPAKLEDSAVYLCASSLGTGEYEQYFGPGTRLTVT.

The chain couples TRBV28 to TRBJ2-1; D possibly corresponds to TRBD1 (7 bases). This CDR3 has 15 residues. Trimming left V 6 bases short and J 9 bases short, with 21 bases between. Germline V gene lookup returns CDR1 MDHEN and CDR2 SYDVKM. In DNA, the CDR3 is TGTGCCAGCAGCTTACTTGACAGGGACGGGGGTGAGCAGTTCTTC. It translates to CASSLLDRDGGEQFF.

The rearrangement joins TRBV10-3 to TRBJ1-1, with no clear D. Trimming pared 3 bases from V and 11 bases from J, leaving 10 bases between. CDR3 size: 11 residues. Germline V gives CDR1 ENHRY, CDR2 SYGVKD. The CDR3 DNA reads TGTGCCATCAGTGACCTATTCGCGGCTTTCTTT. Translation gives CAISDLFAAFF.

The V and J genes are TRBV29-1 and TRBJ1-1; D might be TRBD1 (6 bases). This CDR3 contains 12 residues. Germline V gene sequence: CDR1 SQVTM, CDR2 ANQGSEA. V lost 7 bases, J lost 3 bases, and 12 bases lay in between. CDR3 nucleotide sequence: TGCAGCGCCCGGACAGACTACACTGAAGCTTTCTTT. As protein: CSARTDYTEAFF.

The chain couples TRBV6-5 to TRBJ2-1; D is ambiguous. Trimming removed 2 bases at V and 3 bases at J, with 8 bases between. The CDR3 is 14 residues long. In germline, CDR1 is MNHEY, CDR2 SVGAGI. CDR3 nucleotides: TGTGCCAGCAGTTACGGGCTTAACTACAATGAGCAGTTCTTC. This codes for CASSYGLNYNEQFF.

CDR3 protein: CASSRDRGQDTQYF. The CDR3 DNA reads TGCGCCAGCAGCAGGGACAGGGGGCAAGATACGCAGTATTTT. V gene TRBV5-1 combines with J gene TRBJ2-3, with 12 nucleotides matching TRBD1. CDR3 size: 14 residues. The germline V gene encodes CDR1 SGHRS and CDR2 YFSETQ. The V and J ends lost 4 bases and 5 bases, in that order; junction bases with no gene match: 2.

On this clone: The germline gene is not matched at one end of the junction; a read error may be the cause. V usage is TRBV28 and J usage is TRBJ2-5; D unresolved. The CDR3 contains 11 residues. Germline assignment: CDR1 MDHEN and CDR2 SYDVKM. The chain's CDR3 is CACSPHWTQYF. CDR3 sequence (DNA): TGTGCCTGCAGCCCCCACTGGACCCAGTACTTC.

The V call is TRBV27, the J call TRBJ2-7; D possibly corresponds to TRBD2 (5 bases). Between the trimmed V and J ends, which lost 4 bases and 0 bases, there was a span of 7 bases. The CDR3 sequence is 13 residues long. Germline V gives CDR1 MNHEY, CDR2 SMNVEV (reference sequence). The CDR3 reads CASSSGNSYEQYF. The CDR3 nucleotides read TGTGCCAGCAGTTCGGGGAACTCCTACGAGCAGTACTTC.